This T cell receptor beta chain derives from a study of T cell responses to AZD1222 COVID-19 vaccine. Points from the study as a whole: Among spike-specific TCRs, nearly half reportedly target unmutated variant regions.

Concerning this clone: Its antigen is as yet unknown.

The CDR3 is 16 amino acids. Germline CDR1 LNHDA, CDR2 SQIVND (reference sequence). The V end lost 0 bases, the J end lost 6 bases, and 17 bases lay between the germline ends. The assay was immunoSEQ multiplex PCR, and TCRdb's table has in-frame clones only and misses some. Of 110,000 to 150,000 clones detected, more than 75% appear once; the ten largest clones hold 1.9%. The sequence derives from an adult who received the AZD1222 COVID-19 vaccine. The chain uses TRBV19 and TRBJ1-2; D is ambiguous. Sequencing was performed on peripheral blood, taken 28 days after the second AZD1222 dose. The CDR3 sequence: CASSIDHGRSINGYTF. Here the CDR3 DNA reads TGTGCCAGTAGTATAGATCATGGCAGATCTATCAATGGCTACACCTTC.